A selection of T cell receptor beta chains follows, all from one sample in a study of cytomegalovirus exposure and HLA in healthy donors. Profiled with immunoSEQ multiplex PCR; TCRdb holds only in-frame clones, not every one. The sample lists about 56,000 clones; 80% to 90% were seen once. The sequencing sample was made of PBMCs. The receptors come from a woman between 18 and 30 years old in good health and CMV-seronegative. CDR3s include the opening cysteine and the closing phenylalanine or tryptophan. D genes are given only for firm matches. The listing skips clone size in some rows; elsewhere it reads once, few, many or a size class.

- | TRBJ2-5 | TRBV5-1 | TRBD2 | TGCGCCAGCAGCACCCAGGGACTAGCGTGGGAGACCCAGTACTTC | CASSTQGLAWETQYF
few | TRBJ2-7 | TRBV6-1 | TRBD1 | TGTGCCAGCAGTGAAGCCGGGACAGAGCTCTACGAGCAGTACTTC | CASSEAGTELYEQYF
- | TRBJ2-7 | TRBV5-5 | TRBD1 | TGTGCCAGCAGCACCGGGACAGGGGGCTACGAGCAGTACTTC | CASSTGTGGYEQYF
- | TRBJ2-5 | TRBV4-1 | - | TGCGCCAGCAGCCCCACTAGGGGGGGAGGAGAGACCCAGTACTTC | CASSPTRGGGETQYF
- | TRBJ1-5 | TRBV11-2 | - | TGTGCCAGCAGCTTAGAGATCGGTCAGCCCCAGCATTTT | CASSLEIGQPQHF
- | TRBJ2-3 | TRBV6-8 | - | TGTGCCAGCAGTTACTTAGGGGATACCGACTATACGCAGTATTTT | CASSYLGDTDYTQYF
- | TRBJ2-1 | TRBV6-5 | - | TGTGCCATCCAGAGGGGGGGGACAATTGAGCAGTTCTTC | CAIQRGGTIEQFF
- | TRBJ1-2 | TRBV4-2 | - | TGTGCCAGCAGCCAAAACCGAGGAACCGGTGCTGGCTACACCTTC | CASSQNRGTGAGYTF
- | TRBJ2-3 | TRBV5-1 | - | TGCGCCAGCAGTCTCCAAGCTAGCACAGATACGCAGTATTTT | CASSLQASTDTQYF
- | TRBJ1-5 | TRBV4-2 | - | TGTGCCAGCAGCCAAGATCTCTATAGCAATCAGCCCCAGCATTTT | CASSQDLYSNQPQHF
- | TRBJ2-1 | TRBV7-3 | - | TGTGCCAGCAGCTTAGGGGGCCCGTGGAATGAGCAGTTCTTC | CASSLGGPWNEQFF
- | TRBJ2-1 | TRBV25-1 | TRBD1 | TGTGCCAGCAGATCAGGGGGACCGTACAATGAGCAGTTCTTC | CASRSGGPYNEQFF
- | TRBJ1-1 | TRBV2 | TRBD1 | TGTGCCAGCCAGGGGACAGGGGGCGCTGAAGCTTTCTTT | CASQGTGGAEAFF
- | TRBJ2-1 | TRBV7-3 | TRBD1 | TGTGCCAGCAGCCCGGACAGGGGTCTCGGTGAGCAGTTCTTC | CASSPDRGLGEQFF
- | TRBJ2-1 | TRBV29-1 | - | TGCAGCGTCCCTCGGGGATACAATGAGCAGTTCTTC | CSVPRGYNEQFF
- | TRBJ2-2 | TRBV9 | TRBD2 | TGTGCCAGCAGCGGACTCGGGACTAGCGGGATGGGTGGTGGCACCGGGGAGCTGTTTTTT | CASSGLGTSGMGGGTGELFF
once | TRBJ1-6 | TRBV20-1 | - | TGCAGTGCTAGAGATTTAGAGATCCTCCACTTT | CSARDLEILHF
- | TRBJ1-5 | TRBV6-1 | - | TGTGCCAGCAGACCCGAGACAGCGTTAAATCAGCCCCAGCATTTT | CASRPETALNQPQHF
- | TRBJ1-1 | TRBV12-5 | - | TGTGCTAGTGGTTTGGTAATTTCTAACAGGAACACTGAAGCTTTCTTT | CASGLVISNRNTEAFF
- | TRBJ1-5 | TRBV4-1 | - | TGCGCCAGCAGCCAAGACAGGAGCAATCAGCCCCAGCATTTT | CASSQDRSNQPQHF
- | TRBJ1-4 | TRBV6-5 | - | TGTGCCAGCAGTCGCACGCCGGGGGAAAAACTGTTTTTT | CASSRTPGEKLFF
- | TRBJ2-3 | TRBV30 | TRBD1 | TGTGCCTGGGACAGGGGGTTCAGCACAGATACGCAGTATTTT | CAWDRGFSTDTQYF
- | TRBJ2-1 | TRBV29-1 | TRBD1 | TGCAGCGGGCACAGGGGGCGAAATGAGCAGTTCTTC | CSGHRGRNEQFF
- | TRBJ1-2 | TRBV5-1 | - | TGCGCCAGCAGCAGTCAGGGAGGCGGCTACACCTTC | CASSSQGGGYTF
- | TRBJ2-2 | TRBV2 | - | TGTGCCAGCAGTGGCGCAGGGCATACCGGGGAGCTGTTTTTT | CASSGAGHTGELFF
- | TRBJ1-1 | TRBV7-9 | TRBD1 | TGTGCCAGCAGCCCACCTCCGGGACAGGGGACGTCCTCGAACACTGAAGCTTTCTTT | CASSPPPGQGTSSNTEAFF
- | TRBJ2-7 | TRBV13 | TRBD2 | TGTGCCAGCAGCTTCAGCGGGAGGGCCATCTACGAGCAGTACTTC | CASSFSGRAIYEQYF
- | TRBJ2-3 | TRBV11-2 | - | TGTGCCAGCAGCAATAGCGGGACAGTAGATACGCAGTATTTT | CASSNSGTVDTQYF
- | TRBJ1-1 | TRBV5-4 | - | TGTGCCAGCAGCTTGGGTCAGACTAGCATGAACACTGAAGCTTTCTTT | CASSLGQTSMNTEAFF
- | TRBJ2-2 | TRBV7-9 | TRBD1 | TGTGCCAGCAGCAGGGGACAGCCCATGGCCGGGGAGCTGTTTTTT | CASSRGQPMAGELFF
- | TRBJ2-2 | TRBV29-1 | - | TGCAGCGTTGAGAGCGGCGGCGGGGAGCTGTTTTTT | CSVESGGGELFF
few | TRBJ2-3 | TRBV28 | TRBD1 | TGTGCCAGCAGTTTAGGAACAGGGGGCACAGATACGCAGTATTTT | CASSLGTGGTDTQYF
- | TRBJ1-1 | TRBV5-6 | - | TGTGCCAGCAGCTGGACGTTGGGACAACTGCCCTACACTGAAGCTTTCTTT | CASSWTLGQLPYTEAFF
- | TRBJ2-5 | TRBV6-1 | TRBD2 | TGTGCCAGCAGTGAGAGCCCCAGGTCCGGGGGGGCAGAGACCCAGTACTTC | CASSESPRSGGAETQYF
- | TRBJ1-1 | TRBV7-2 | TRBD1 | TGTGCCAGCAGCCTTACAGGGGGCTGGACTGAAGCTTTCTTT | CASSLTGGWTEAFF
- | TRBJ2-7 | TRBV30 | TRBD1 | TGTGCCTGGAGTAGTTTAAGACAGGGGCCCGACTACGAGCAGTACTTC | CAWSSLRQGPDYEQYF
- | TRBJ2-3 | TRBV6-5 | - | TGTGCCAGCAGTCAGGGACCTGGCGGGGCTACGCAGTATTTT | CASSQGPGGATQYF
- | TRBJ2-7 | TRBV7-9 | - | TGTGCCAGCAGCTTGGGCGGGAACTACGAGCAGTACTTC | CASSLGGNYEQYF
- | TRBJ2-7 | TRBV19 | - | TGTGCCAGTAGTGTGTACTCTAGCTCCTACGAGCAGTACTTC | CASSVYSSSYEQYF
- | TRBJ2-7 | TRBV28 | TRBD1 | TGTGCCAGCAGTTTAAGGGGTACAGGGGTGCCCCACGAGCAGTACTTC | CASSLRGTGVPHEQYF
- | TRBJ2-1 | TRBV14 | - | TGTGCCAGCAGCTCGGGAACTTACTCCTACAATGAGCAGTTCTTC | CASSSGTYSYNEQFF
- | TRBJ2-1 | TRBV27 | TRBD2 | TGTGCCAGCAGTCCGGGGGGAGGCGGCTCCTACAATGAGCAGTTCTTC | CASSPGGGGSYNEQFF
- | TRBJ2-2 | TRBV11-2 | - | TGTGCCAGCAGCTTTACAGGGACCGGGGAGCTGTTTTTT | CASSFTGTGELFF
- | TRBJ2-7 | TRBV11-2 | TRBD2 | TGTGCCAGCAAGCGGGGGAGCCACGAGCAGTACTTC | CASKRGSHEQYF
- | TRBJ2-7 | TRBV27 | - | TGTGCCAGCAGTCAGCAGGGTAGCTCCTACGAGCAGTACTTC | CASSQQGSSYEQYF
few | TRBJ2-1 | TRBV7-9 | TRBD2 | TGTGCCAGCAGCGTTAAGCCTAGCGGGAGGGACAATGAGCAGTTCTTC | CASSVKPSGRDNEQFF
- | TRBJ2-7 | TRBV6-5 | TRBD1 | TGTGCCAGCAGTTACTTCGACAGGGGGCCTTTGGGCGAGCAGTACTTC | CASSYFDRGPLGEQYF
- | TRBJ1-2 | TRBV29-1 | TRBD1 | TGCAGCGTCCCACAGGGGGCGCGTGGCTACACCTTC | CSVPQGARGYTF
- | TRBJ1-5 | TRBV29-1 | - | TGCAGCGTTGGCGCGGGGATGTGGCCAGATCAGCCCCAGCATTTT | CSVGAGMWPDQPQHF
- | TRBJ2-3 | TRBV13 | TRBD2 | TGTGCCAGCAGCTTATTTCTAGCGGGAGGCTCAGATACGCAGTATTTT | CASSLFLAGGSDTQYF
few | TRBJ2-3 | TRBV5-6 | - | TGTGCCAGCAGCTTACAGGGAACAGATACGCAGTATTTT | CASSLQGTDTQYF